This passage covers 31 T cell receptor beta chains from one sample sequenced in a study of blood T cell repertoires in COVID-19. Sequencing was performed with immunoSEQ multiplex PCR; in TCRdb, only in-frame clones are kept and a portion is missing. The sample holds tens of thousands of clones, around 77% seen once. Sequences were obtained from peripheral blood. The receptors were gathered from an elderly man with active or convalescent COVID-19.

This chain uses TRBV29-1 with TRBJ2-2; D is possibly TRBD2 (6 bases). The CDR3 spans 13 residues. CDR1 is SQVTM, CDR2 ANQGSEA, per germline. CDR3: CGGVQDNTGELFF. The DNA for the CDR3 is TGCGGAGGGGTACAGGACAACACCGGGGAGCTGTTTTTT.

The chain joins TRBV28 to TRBJ1-2, with 7 bases aligning to TRBD1. The length of the CDR3 is 17 residues. V dropped 4 bases and J dropped 6; count of bases not matched to a gene: 17. Per the germline V gene, CDR1 is MDHEN and CDR2 is SYDVKM. DNA of the CDR3: TGTGCCAGCAGTTCGCCCGGCAGGACAGGCAGAGGGGATGGCTACACCTTC. Its translation is CASSSPGRTGRGDGYTF.

V usage is TRBV7-9 and J usage is TRBJ2-3; 7 nucleotides agree with TRBD2. Losses at the gene ends were 5 bases for V and 1 base for J; bases not matched to a gene: 3. CDR1 is SEHNR, CDR2 FQNEAQ, per germline (reference sequence). The CDR3 has 14 amino acids. Here the CDR3 reads CASSLLAGTDTQYF. In nucleotides, the CDR3 is TGTGCCAGCAGCCTTCTAGCGGGCACAGATACGCAGTATTTT.

The rearrangement joins TRBV4-1 to TRBJ2-5; D perhaps matches TRBD1 (6 bases). The CDR3 contains 12 residues. Trimming cost V 9 bases and J 7 bases, with 15 bases left between them. Germline V gene lookup returns CDR1 MGHRA and CDR2 YSYEKL. The CDR3 reads CASTDRKRTQYF. CDR3 bases: TGCGCCAGTACAGACAGGAAGAGGACCCAGTACTTC.

V gene TRBV7-3 combines with J gene TRBJ2-7; a weak D match, TRBD1 (5 bases). Germline V CDR1 and CDR2: SGHTA, FQGTGA. The ends were cut back, 5 bases at V and 4 bases at J, with 12 bases in the middle. This CDR3 region has 13 residues. As DNA, the CDR3 is TGTGCCAGCAGCATTGCGGACAAGTACGAGCAGTACTTC. Translating it yields CASSIADKYEQYF. Variable domain in full (rest from reference TRBV7-3 and TRBJ2-7): GAGVSQTPSNKVTEKGKYVELRCDPISGHTALYWYRQSLGQGPEFLIYFQGTGAADDSGLPNDRFFAVRPEGSVSTLKIQRTERGDSAVYLCASSIADKYEQYFGPGTRLTVT.

The chain uses TRBV6-5 and TRBJ2-1; D not certain. Deletions cut 6 bases from V and 3 bases from J, with 6 bases between. The CDR3 is 12 residues long. Germline V gene lookup returns CDR1 MNHEY and CDR2 SVGAGI. The CDR3: CASRDNYNEQFF. The CDR3 nucleotides read TGTGCCAGCAGAGACAACTACAATGAGCAGTTCTTC.

This chain connects TRBV2 to TRBJ2-6; 9 nucleotides align to TRBD1. V was clipped by 10 bases and J by 2 bases; unmatched bases: 3. Germline CDR1 is SNHLY and CDR2 is FYNNEI. CDR3 length: 14 residues. The CDR3 nucleotides read TGTGCCACTGACAGGGGGACTGGGGCCAACGTCCTGACTTTC. Translated, it gives CATDRGTGANVLTF.

J is TRBJ2-1 and V is TRBV27, with 7 positions matching TRBD2. The CDR3 consists of 15 residues. V dropped 2 bases and J dropped 5; count of bases not matched to a gene: 6. Per germline, CDR1 MNHEY and CDR2 SMNVEV (reference sequence). The CDR3 reads CASSLTPREDNEQFF. CDR3 DNA: TGTGCCAGCAGTTTAACCCCCCGGGAGGACAATGAGCAGTTCTTC.

V and J are TRBV5-4 and TRBJ2-1; TRBD2 aligns across 13 bases. Losses at the gene ends were 1 base for V and 8 bases for J; bases not matched to a gene: 9. This CDR3 region has 17 residues. Germline V CDR1 and CDR2: SGHNT, YYREEE (reference sequence). In DNA form, the CDR3 reads TGTGCCAGCAGCTTGCTACAGGGAACTAGCGGGAGGGATGAGCAGTTCTTC. Translated: CASSLLQGTSGRDEQFF.

The genes are TRBV6-5 and TRBJ1-5; the match to TRBD1 covers 7 bases. The CDR3 consists of 15 residues. V lost 6 bases and J lost 5; bases outside the gene matches: 10. Germline loops: CDR1 MNHEY, CDR2 SVGAGI. The CDR3 DNA reads as TGTGCCAGCAGGGGACAGCCGGGCCCCTATCAGCCCCAGCATTTT. Protein sequence: CASRGQPGPYQPQHF.

The J gene is TRBJ1-2, the V gene TRBV10-3; 7 positions match TRBD1. Germline lookup yields CDR1 ENHRY and CDR2 SYGVKD. Germline trimming cut 6 bases from V and 2 bases from J; bases unmatched to any gene: 3. This CDR3 contains 13 residues. The chain's CDR3 is CAISTGDNYGYTF. CDR3 nucleotides: TGTGCCATCAGCACAGGGGACAACTATGGCTACACCTTC.

J is TRBJ2-1 and V is TRBV15; TRBD2 agrees at 8 bases. Trimming cost V 3 bases and J 8 bases; bases outside gene matches: 12. The CDR3 totals 16 residues. Per the germline V gene, CDR1 is LNHNV and CDR2 is YYDKDF (reference sequence). The chain's CDR3 is CATSRGDGLAIDEQFF. Written as DNA, the CDR3 is TGTGCCACCAGCAGGGGGGATGGACTAGCCATCGATGAGCAGTTCTTC.

This rearrangement joins TRBV28 to TRBJ1-1, with D perhaps TRBD1 (6 bases). In germline, CDR1 is MDHEN, CDR2 SYDVKM. CDR3 length equals 18 residues. V was trimmed by 0 bases and J by 0 bases, leaving 17 bases between them. CDR3 DNA sequence: TGTGCCAGCAGTTTATGGACCTGGGGGCAGGTTATGAACACTGAAGCTTTCTTT. Amino acid sequence: CASSLWTWGQVMNTEAFF.

The chain combines TRBV19 with TRBJ2-2, with TRBD2 identical over 9 bases. The V and J ends lost 4 bases and 1 base, in that order; junction bases with no gene match: 4. The germline CDR1 and CDR2 sequences are LNHDA and SQIVND (reference sequence). The CDR3 sequence is 16 residues long. CDR3 region: CASSTLSGGNTGELFF. The CDR3 DNA follows: TGTGCCAGTAGTACCCTTAGCGGGGGGAACACCGGGGAGCTGTTTTTT.

This clone was counted between two and nine times. The V call is TRBV2, the J call TRBJ1-4, with TRBD1 matching 8 bases. CDR3 length equals 14 residues. Germline-derived CDR1 and CDR2 are SNHLY and FYNNEI. J gave up 8 bases and V 3 bases, and 5 bases lay outside the gene matches. CDR3 sequence reads: CASSDRTGYEKLFF. CDR3 nucleotide sequence: TGTGCCAGCAGTGATAGGACAGGGTACGAAAAACTGTTTTTT.

This clone was counted a few times. The V and J genes are TRBV2 and TRBJ1-1, with D unresolved. V shed 4 bases and J shed 8 bases, with 14 bases lying between them. CDR3 length: 13 amino acids. The germline V gene encodes CDR1 SNHLY and CDR2 FYNNEI. The CDR3 sequence is CASSGGLFSEAFF. The CDR3 DNA is TGTGCCAGCAGTGGAGGTTTGTTTTCGGAAGCTTTCTTT.

This chain joins TRBV7-2 and TRBJ2-7; 7 nucleotides line up with TRBD2. Germline V gene lookup returns CDR1 SGHTA and CDR2 FQGNSA. V trimming: 3 bases; J trimming: 4 bases; junction bases outside the gene matches: 12. CDR3 length equals 16 residues. CDR3 nucleotides: TGTGCCAGCAGCTTGGTAGGGGCTAGCGGCCTATACGAGCAGTACTTC. Translating it yields CASSLVGASGLYEQYF. Using reference TRBV7-2 and TRBJ2-7 for the parts outside the CDR3, the full variable domain is GAGVSQSPSNKVTEKGKDVELRCDPISGHTALYWYRQSLGQGLEFLIYFQGNSAPDKSGLPSDRFSAERTGGSVSTLTIQRTQQEDSAVYLCASSLVGASGLYEQYFGPGTRLTVT.

The chain has TRBV2 and TRBJ1-6; 9 nucleotides agree with TRBD1. The CDR3 extends over 19 amino acids. Germline V lookup: CDR1 SNHLY, CDR2 FYNNEI. Germline trimming cut 1 base from V and 3 bases from J; bases unmatched to any gene: 10. The CDR3 spells CASSEGGTGNHLYNSPLHF. Written as DNA, the CDR3 is TGTGCCAGCAGTGAAGGTGGGACAGGGAACCATCTCTATAATTCACCCCTCCACTTT.

The rearrangement joins TRBV20-1 to TRBJ1-1; tentatively, D is TRBD1 (5 bases). Per the germline V gene, CDR1 is DFQATT and CDR2 is SNEGSKA (reference sequence). Trimming took 3 bases from V and 1 from J, leaving 18 bases between them. CDR3 length: 16 amino acids. CDR3 sequence reads: CSASDVDQGWNTEAFF. The CDR3 DNA follows: TGCAGTGCTAGTGACGTAGACCAGGGCTGGAACACTGAAGCTTTCTTT.

The chain has TRBV10-3 and TRBJ2-3; 12 bases fit TRBD2. In germline, CDR1 is ENHRY, CDR2 SYGVKD. Unmatched junction bases numbered 7, after V lost 6 bases and J lost 0 bases. The CDR3 extends over 17 amino acids. The CDR3 region is CAISALTSGGSTDTQYF. The CDR3 region has the DNA TGTGCCATCAGCGCCCTGACTAGCGGGGGTAGCACAGATACGCAGTATTTT.

The DNA for the CDR3 is TGTGCCAGCAGCCAAGGGGCTCCCGGACAAGGCAATGAGCAGTTCTTC. It translates to CASSQGAPGQGNEQFF. The chain is built from TRBV3-1 (or the pseudogene TRBV3-2) and TRBJ2-1, with a possible D match to TRBD1 (5 bases). Germline V gene sequence: CDR1 LGHDT, CDR2 YNNKEL (reference sequence). The CDR3 contains 16 residues. V was shortened by 1 base and J by 6 bases, with 16 bases between the two germline ends.

The rearrangement joins TRBV3-1 (or the pseudogene TRBV3-2) to TRBJ1-2, with TRBD1 matching over 7 bases. Germline assignment: CDR1 LGHDT and CDR2 YNNKEL (reference sequence). The CDR3 length is 14 residues. Unmatched junction bases numbered 2, after V lost 4 bases and J lost 0 bases. CDR3 coding DNA: TGTGCCAGCAGCCGTGGGACAGCTAACTATGGCTACACCTTC. The encoded protein is CASSRGTANYGYTF.

The chain recombines TRBV29-1 with TRBJ2-5; D is perhaps TRBD1 (6 bases). Germline loops: CDR1 SQVTM, CDR2 ANQGSEA. The CDR3 contains 11 residues. Trimming shortened V by 8 bases and J by 6 bases, and 13 bases separated the two germline ends. CDR3 sequence reads: CSQRQAQTQYF. CDR3 DNA sequence: TGCAGCCAGCGACAGGCGCAGACCCAGTACTTC.

The chain recombines TRBV6-5 with TRBJ2-4; 9 bases are shared with TRBD1. CDR3 size: 13 residues. CDR1 is MNHEY and CDR2 is SVGAGI in the germline V gene. The J segment lost 8 bases and the V segment lost 6 bases, leaving 5 bases of the junction unmatched. The DNA of the CDR3 is TGTGCCAGCAGAAGACAGGGGGTAGACATTCAGTACTTC. Protein: CASRRQGVDIQYF.

The chain couples TRBV27 to TRBJ2-1, with TRBD2 identical over 8 bases. Germline V gene data show CDR1 as MNHEY and CDR2 as SMNVEV (reference sequence). The CDR3 loop spans 16 amino acids. V dropped 3 bases and J dropped 8; count of bases not matched to a gene: 12. CDR3 DNA: TGTGCCAGCAGTTTCCTGGGGCGAGCGGGAGAGGATGAGCAGTTCTTC. Translated: CASSFLGRAGEDEQFF.

The gene calls are TRBV6-6 and TRBJ2-5; TRBD2 aligns across 8 bases. Germline V gene sequence: CDR1 MNHNY, CDR2 SVGAGI (reference sequence). The CDR3 contains 15 residues. V lost 4 bases, J lost 2 bases, and 6 bases stayed unmatched. The CDR3 spells CASSSLAGPQETQYF. The CDR3 bases are TGTGCCAGCAGTTCGTTAGCGGGGCCTCAAGAGACCCAGTACTTC.

The chain uses TRBV14 and TRBJ2-3, with D perhaps matching TRBD2 (6 bases). The CDR3 runs to 15 residues. V gave up 3 bases and J gave up 1 base, with 11 bases separating them. The germline V gene has CDR1 SGHDN and CDR2 FVKESK. The CDR3 DNA follows: TGTGCCAGCAGCCAGGAGGGTTTGGGCACAGATACGCAGTATTTT. Translation: CASSQEGLGTDTQYF.

The chain carries TRBV19 and TRBJ2-1; 8 nucleotides line up with TRBD2. The CDR3 length is 14 residues. Trimming took 5 bases from V and 9 from J; bases not matched to a gene: 9. Germline loops: CDR1 LNHDA, CDR2 SQIVND (reference sequence). CDR3 sequence: CASSSGLAVSEQFF. DNA of the CDR3: TGTGCCAGTAGTTCAGGACTAGCAGTCTCTGAGCAGTTCTTC.

This clone has only a few counts. The chain uses TRBV4-2 and TRBJ2-5, with no clear D. In germline, CDR1 is LGHNA, CDR2 YNFKEQ. The CDR3 totals 13 residues. V lost 4 bases and J lost 3, with 9 bases in between. CDR3 sequence reads: CASSRSTEETQYF. CDR3 nucleotides: TGTGCCAGCAGCCGATCTACGGAAGAGACCCAGTACTTC.

CDR3 amino acids: CASSLGLAGPSSYNEQFF. As DNA, the CDR3 is TGCGCCAGCAGCTTGGGACTAGCGGGACCCAGCTCCTACAATGAGCAGTTCTTC. J is TRBJ2-1 and V is TRBV5-1; 11 bases align to TRBD2. The germline CDR1 and CDR2 sequences are SGHRS and YFSETQ. V dropped 0 bases and J dropped 0; count of bases not matched to a gene: 5. The CDR3 totals 18 residues.

The J gene is TRBJ2-5, the V gene TRBV12-3 or TRBV12-4; no reliable D call. V lost 5 bases, J lost 5 bases, and 12 bases lay in between. This CDR3 is 13 amino acids long. This chain's CDR3 is CASSLDMLETQYF. The CDR3 DNA reads TGTGCCAGCAGTCTTGACATGTTGGAGACCCAGTACTTC.